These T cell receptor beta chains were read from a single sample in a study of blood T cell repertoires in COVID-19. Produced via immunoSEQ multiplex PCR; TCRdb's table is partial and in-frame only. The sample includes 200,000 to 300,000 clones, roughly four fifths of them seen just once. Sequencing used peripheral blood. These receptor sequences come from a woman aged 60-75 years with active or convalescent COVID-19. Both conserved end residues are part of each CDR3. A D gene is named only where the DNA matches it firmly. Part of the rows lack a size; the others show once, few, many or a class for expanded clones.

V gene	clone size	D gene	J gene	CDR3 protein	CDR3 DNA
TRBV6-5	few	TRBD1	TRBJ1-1	CASTSGQGDTEAFF	TGTGCCAGCACTTCTGGACAGGGGGACACTGAAGCTTTCTTT
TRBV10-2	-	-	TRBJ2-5	CASSGGRNQETQYF	TGCGCCAGCAGTGGGGGGCGGAACCAAGAGACCCAGTACTTC
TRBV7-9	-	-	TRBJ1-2	CASSLVREYGYTF	TGTGCCAGCAGCTTAGTTCGGGAATATGGCTACACCTTC
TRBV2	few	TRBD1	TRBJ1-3	CASRRTGGAGNTIYF	TGTGCCAGCAGGCGAACAGGGGGCGCAGGAAACACCATATATTTT
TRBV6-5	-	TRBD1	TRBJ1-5	CASSYGTGGGNQPQHF	TGTGCCAGCAGTTACGGGACAGGGGGCGGTAATCAGCCCCAGCATTTT
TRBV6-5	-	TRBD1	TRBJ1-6	CASSSPRQGYNSPLHF	TGTGCCAGCAGTTCCCCTCGACAGGGCTATAATTCACCCCTCCACTTT
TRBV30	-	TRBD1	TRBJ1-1	CAWAGTGSGAFF	TGTGCCTGGGCCGGGACAGGCTCGGGAGCTTTCTTT
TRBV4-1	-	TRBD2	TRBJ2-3	CASSQGLASTDTQYF	TGCGCCAGCAGCCAAGGACTAGCAAGCACAGATACGCAGTATTTT
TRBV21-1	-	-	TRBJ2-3	CASSKVRGGTDTQYF	TGTGCCAGCAGCAAAGTTCGGGGGGGCACAGATACGCAGTATTTT
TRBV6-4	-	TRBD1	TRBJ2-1	CASSDPDRSSYNEQFF	TGTGCCAGCAGTGATCCGGACAGGAGCTCCTACAATGAGCAGTTCTTC
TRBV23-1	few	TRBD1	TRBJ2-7	CASRWTGQPSYEQYF	TGCGCCAGCAGATGGACAGGGCAACCCTCCTACGAGCAGTACTTC
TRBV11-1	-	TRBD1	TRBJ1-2	CASSLAAGTGGFGYTF	TGTGCCAGCAGCTTAGCAGCCGGGACAGGGGGATTTGGCTACACCTTC
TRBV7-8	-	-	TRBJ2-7	CASSLVGGRREQYF	TGTGCCAGCAGCTTGGTGGGGGGGCGAAGAGAGCAGTACTTC
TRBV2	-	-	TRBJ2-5	CASSGLAEETQYF	TGTGCCAGCAGTGGGTTGGCGGAAGAGACCCAGTACTTC
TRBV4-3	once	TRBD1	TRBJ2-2	CASSQEPRGPNTGELFF	TGCGCCAGCAGCCAAGAGCCGAGGGGGCCGAACACCGGGGAGCTGTTTTTT
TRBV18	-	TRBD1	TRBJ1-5	CASSPPGQGSQPQHF	TGTGCCAGCTCACCACCGGGACAGGGGAGTCAGCCCCAGCATTTT
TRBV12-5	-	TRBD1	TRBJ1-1	CASGYTNLGTGGDTEAFF	TGTGCTAGTGGTTACACCAATCTTGGGACAGGGGGTGACACTGAAGCTTTCTTT